A selection of T cell receptor beta chains follows, all from one sample in a study of blood T cell repertoires in COVID-19. This table comes from immunoSEQ multiplex PCR, and its TCRdb copy is limited to in-frame clones, with some not included. This table has 100,000 to 140,000 clones, about 80% appearing once. The sample was peripheral blood. These TCRs come from a man aged 65-85 years with acute or convalescent COVID-19. The CDR3 runs from the conserved cysteine through the conserved F or W. D genes are given only for firm matches. Clone size, where shown, is once, few, many, or a class for clones that have expanded.

D gene	clone size	V gene	J gene	CDR3 DNA	CDR3 protein
TRBD1	NA	TRBV27	TRBJ1-2	TGTGCCAGCAGTCCCAAGACAGGGGTCGGCTACACCTTC	CASSPKTGVGYTF
NA	NA	TRBV2	TRBJ1-1	TGTGCCAGCACCCTACAGGCTGAAGCTTTCTTT	CASTLQAEAFF
NA	NA	TRBV28	TRBJ1-2	TGTGCCAGCAGTTTGAGGCAGTCCTGGGGCTACACCTTC	CASSLRQSWGYTF
TRBD1	NA	TRBV29-1	TRBJ1-5	TGCAGCGTTCAGGACAGGGCGGATACACAGCCCCAGCATTTT	CSVQDRADTQPQHF
NA	NA	TRBV5-1	TRBJ1-1	TGCGCCAGCAGCTTGGACCTGGGCCCGAACACTGAAGCTTTCTTT	CASSLDLGPNTEAFF
TRBD1	NA	TRBV6-5	TRBJ1-2	TGTGCCAGCAACCGACAGGGAGGCTTAGGCGGCTACACCTTC	CASNRQGGLGGYTF
NA	NA	TRBV12-3/TRBV12-4	TRBJ2-5	TGTGCCAGCAGTAGGGGTGCCACCCAGTACTTC	CASSRGATQYF
NA	NA	TRBV19	TRBJ2-5	TGTGCCAGTAGTACTAGACGGTACCAAGAGACCCAGTACTTC	CASSTRRYQETQYF
NA	once	TRBV7-3	TRBJ2-2	TGTGCCAGCAGCCCGCAAGCGGCGGGTCCCACTGCCAGGGAGCTGTTTTTT	CASSPQAAGPTARELFF
TRBD1	NA	TRBV7-2	TRBJ1-2	TGTGCCAGCAGCCCGCTCGGGGGACAGGGGCTCGATGGCTACACCTTC	CASSPLGGQGLDGYTF
TRBD2	NA	TRBV27	TRBJ2-1	TGTGCCAGCAGTCCTAGCGGGGGGAGCTCCTACAATGAGCAGTTCTTC	CASSPSGGSSYNEQFF
NA	few	TRBV6-5	TRBJ1-5	TGTGCCAGCAGTTACTCTCAGGGTGATGATCAGCCCCAGCATTTT	CASSYSQGDDQPQHF
TRBD1	NA	TRBV5-1	TRBJ1-2	TGCGCCAGCAGCAAGGGACAGGGGGACTATGGCTACACCTTC	CASSKGQGDYGYTF
TRBD1	few	TRBV5-1	TRBJ1-5	TGCGCCAGCAGCCGTCTCGGACAGGAGGATCAGCCCCAGCATTTT	CASSRLGQEDQPQHF
TRBD1	NA	TRBV5-1	TRBJ2-2	TGCGCCACCCATCACGGCCAGGGGGCTAGCGGGGAGCTGTTTTTT	CATHHGQGASGELFF
NA	once	TRBV10-2	TRBJ2-3	TGCGCCAGCAGTGATTCAGGGGCTTGGGATACGCAGTATTTT	CASSDSGAWDTQYF
NA	NA	TRBV6-5	TRBJ1-4	TGTGCCAGCAGTTACACATCAGGAACTAATGAAAAACTGTTTTTT	CASSYTSGTNEKLFF
NA	NA	TRBV5-1	TRBJ1-2	TGCGCCAGCAGCTTGATGACAGATCATATAACCTCTAACTATGGCTACACCTTC	CASSLMTDHITSNYGYTF
NA	NA	TRBV19	TRBJ2-2	TGTGCCAGTAGTATAGTTGGGCAGCCTAACACCGGGGAGCTGTTTTTT	CASSIVGQPNTGELFF
TRBD2	NA	TRBV7-9	TRBJ2-7	TGTGCCAGCAGCTTCCCGGGTGGGGGACTAGGGACCGAGCAGTACTTC	CASSFPGGGLGTEQYF
TRBD1	NA	TRBV5-6	TRBJ1-6	TGTGCCAGCAGAAGGACAGGGGGCGGTTCACCCCTCCACTTT	CASRRTGGGSPLHF
NA	few	TRBV27	TRBJ1-1	TGTGCCAGCAGCCCGGGGGGGATAAGGCGCACTGAAGCTTTCTTT	CASSPGGIRRTEAFF
NA	NA	TRBV15	TRBJ1-2	TGTGCCACCTCCGAGTCCGGGGCCTTTGGGGGGACCTTC	CATSESGAFGGTF
NA	NA	TRBV19	TRBJ1-1	TGTGCCAGTAGTACAGGACAGAACACTGAAGCTTTCTTT	CASSTGQNTEAFF
NA	NA	TRBV4-3	TRBJ1-1	TGCGCCAGCAGCCACCTGAGGGGGGGGGCGCCCACTGAAGCTTTCTTT	CASSHLRGGAPTEAFF
NA	NA	TRBV7-6	TRBJ1-1	TGTGCCAGCAGCCTCCGAAACAGCCAAATGAACACTGAAGCTTTCTTT	CASSLRNSQMNTEAFF
TRBD1	NA	TRBV7-6	TRBJ2-7	TGTGCCAGCAGCTTAGCCGGGACAGGGGCCTACGAGCAGTACTTC	CASSLAGTGAYEQYF